A selection of T cell receptor beta chains follows, all from one sample in a study of cytomegalovirus exposure and HLA in healthy donors. Generated by immunoSEQ multiplex PCR, the TCRdb table keeps only in-frame clones and is missing some. The sample consists of roughly 190,000 clones, roughly 80% of them appearing once. The specimen was PBMCs. Receptors were obtained from a woman aged 18-30 years in good health and CMV-seronegative. Both conserved end residues are part of each CDR3. The order of the fields is J gene, clone size, V gene, D gene, CDR3 protein, CDR3 DNA. The D gene is left open where the match is weak. Part of the rows lack a size; the others show once, few, many or a class for expanded clones.

TRBJ2-6	NA	TRBV2	NA	CASSESGILGSGANVLTF	TGTGCCAGCAGTGAATCCGGTATTCTTGGCTCTGGGGCCAACGTCCTGACTTTC
TRBJ1-1	NA	TRBV2	NA	CASSLENTEAFF	TGTGCCAGCAGTTTAGAGAACACTGAAGCTTTCTTT
TRBJ2-5	NA	TRBV6-6	TRBD2	CATSSGIVETQYF	TGTGCCACTTCAAGCGGGATTGTGGAGACCCAGTACTTC
TRBJ2-7	NA	TRBV7-9	TRBD1	CASSPGTGGGYEQYF	TGTGCCAGCAGCCCCGGGACAGGGGGAGGCTACGAGCAGTACTTC
TRBJ2-1	once	TRBV2	NA	CASSDGGANEQFF	TGTGCCAGCAGTGATGGGGGGGCGAATGAGCAGTTCTTC
TRBJ2-3	NA	TRBV28	TRBD1	CASSFQQGSTDTQYF	TGTGCCAGCAGTTTCCAACAGGGGAGCACAGATACGCAGTATTTT
TRBJ1-1	NA	TRBV7-9	TRBD1	CASSPNTGANTEAFF	TGTGCCAGCAGCCCAAATACAGGGGCCAACACTGAAGCTTTCTTT
TRBJ1-1	few	TRBV19	TRBD1	CASAKGGMNTEAFF	TGTGCCAGCGCTAAAGGGGGCATGAACACTGAAGCTTTCTTT
TRBJ2-7	NA	TRBV28	TRBD1	CASSPPDREEQYF	TGTGCCAGCAGTCCCCCTGACAGGGAAGAGCAGTACTTC
TRBJ2-7	NA	TRBV5-6	NA	CASSLGSNYEQYF	TGTGCCAGCAGCTTGGGCAGTAACTACGAGCAGTACTTC
TRBJ2-1	NA	TRBV5-1	TRBD2	CASSLGLAGGPEQFF	TGCGCCAGCAGCTTAGGACTAGCGGGAGGGCCTGAGCAGTTCTTC
TRBJ2-1	few	TRBV5-4	NA	CASSPDPGSYNEQFF	TGTGCCAGCAGCCCCGACCCAGGCTCCTACAATGAGCAGTTCTTC
TRBJ1-5	medium-sized	TRBV2	TRBD1	CATNTGTGGQPQHF	TGTGCCACCAATACCGGGACAGGGGGCCAGCCCCAGCATTTT
TRBJ2-3	few	TRBV9	TRBD2	CASSLRTSGHTDTQYF	TGTGCCAGCAGCTTAAGGACTAGCGGCCACACAGATACGCAGTATTTT
TRBJ2-7	NA	TRBV27	NA	CASSFDGLRYEQYF	TGTGCCAGCAGTTTTGATGGACTCCGCTACGAGCAGTACTTC
TRBJ1-1	NA	TRBV30	NA	CAWRNKGTPEAFF	TGTGCCTGGAGGAATAAAGGGACACCCGAAGCTTTCTTT
TRBJ1-6	NA	TRBV4-2	NA	CASSPGNNSPLHF	TGTGCCAGCAGCCCAGGGAATAATTCACCCCTCCACTTT
TRBJ1-2	NA	TRBV7-8	TRBD1	CASSHPGGDYGYTF	TGTGCCAGCAGCCACCCAGGGGGCGACTATGGCTACACCTTC
TRBJ2-3	NA	TRBV11-2	TRBD2	CASSFPAGGSTDTQYF	TGTGCCAGCAGCTTTCCAGCGGGGGGTAGCACAGATACGCAGTATTTT
TRBJ2-5	NA	TRBV7-2	NA	CASSAQVGGETQYF	TGTGCCAGCAGCGCCCAAGTGGGGGGAGAGACCCAGTACTTC
TRBJ2-7	once	TRBV27	NA	CASSLSRSSYEQYF	TGTGCCAGCAGTTTGAGCCGGAGTTCCTACGAGCAGTACTTC
TRBJ2-7	once	TRBV9	TRBD2	CASSVGTSGVTRNEQYF	TGTGCCAGCAGCGTTGGGACTAGCGGGGTCACGAGGAACGAGCAGTACTTC
TRBJ2-7	NA	TRBV2	TRBD1	CASSTSQKTGNYEQYF	TGTGCCAGCAGCACAAGTCAAAAGACAGGGAACTACGAGCAGTACTTC
TRBJ2-7	NA	TRBV2	NA	CASKASAYEQYF	TGTGCCAGCAAGGCTAGCGCTTACGAGCAGTACTTC
TRBJ1-3	NA	TRBV4-1	TRBD1	CASSQGAGGALGNTIYF	TGCGCCAGCAGCCAAGGTGCAGGGGGCGCGCTTGGAAACACCATATATTTT
TRBJ1-5	NA	TRBV5-1	NA	CASSLVGGDQPQHF	TGCGCCAGCAGCTTGGTCGGGGGGGATCAGCCCCAGCATTTT
TRBJ1-1	NA	TRBV30	TRBD1	CARRRRDRGDSEAFF	TGTGCCCGGCGCCGGCGGGACAGGGGTGACTCTGAAGCTTTCTTT
TRBJ1-5	NA	TRBV19	TRBD1	CASSIGTGVQPQHF	TGTGCCAGTAGTATTGGGACAGGGGTCCAGCCCCAGCATTTT
TRBJ1-1	NA	TRBV7-9	NA	CSSSSGNTEAFF	TGTTCCAGCAGTTCAGGGAACACTGAAGCTTTCTTT
TRBJ1-5	NA	TRBV23-1	TRBD1	CASSQWTGNRYQPQHF	TGCGCCAGCAGTCAATGGACAGGGAATCGATATCAGCCCCAGCATTTT
TRBJ2-1	NA	TRBV14	TRBD2	CASSPPGLAGSYNEQFF	TGTGCCAGCAGCCCCCCAGGGCTAGCGGGATCCTACAATGAGCAGTTCTTC
TRBJ2-3	NA	TRBV19	TRBD1	CASSIRTGEGTDTQYF	TGTGCCAGTAGTATCAGGACAGGGGAGGGCACAGATACGCAGTATTTT
TRBJ2-5	NA	TRBV5-1	TRBD1	CASSRTGGAETQYF	TGCGCCAGCTCGAGGACAGGGGGCGCGGAGACCCAGTACTTC
TRBJ1-5	NA	TRBV19	TRBD1	CASKQMGQGIWEPQHF	TGTGCCAGTAAACAGATGGGACAGGGGATTTGGGAGCCCCAGCATTTT
TRBJ1-1	few	TRBV28	TRBD1	CASSTGGSNTEAFF	TGTGCCAGCAGTACAGGGGGGTCGAACACTGAAGCTTTCTTT
TRBJ1-5	few	TRBV5-6	NA	CASSRFQGRGNQPQHF	TGTGCCAGCAGCCGGTTCCAGGGCCGGGGGAATCAGCCCCAGCATTTT
TRBJ2-2	NA	TRBV10-2	TRBD1	CASREGQVTGELFF	TGCGCCAGCAGAGAGGGACAGGTCACCGGGGAGCTGTTTTTT
TRBJ1-4	NA	TRBV6-1	TRBD1	CASIPDRAAEKLFF	TGTGCCAGCATCCCCGACAGGGCGGCTGAAAAACTGTTTTTT
TRBJ1-1	NA	TRBV6-1	NA	CASSEKSLQGRNTEAFF	TGTGCCAGCAGTGAGAAGAGCTTACAGGGCAGGAACACTGAAGCTTTCTTT
TRBJ1-1	NA	TRBV11-3	TRBD1	CASSSPGQGRAFF	TGTGCCAGCAGCTCACCGGGACAGGGGAGAGCTTTCTTT
TRBJ1-1	NA	TRBV7-2	NA	CASSSAENTEAFF	TGTGCCAGCAGCTCGGCGGAAAACACTGAAGCTTTCTTT
TRBJ2-7	NA	TRBV19	TRBD1	CASSRTGYSYEQYF	TGTGCCAGTAGTAGGACAGGGTACTCCTACGAGCAGTACTTC